Shown below are 26 T cell receptor beta chains from a single sample sequenced in a study of CD8 T cells in ankylosing spondylitis. MiXCR, applied by TCRdb to the 5' RACE reads, yields one record per CDR3 protein. The data show a few hundred thousand distinct CDR3 sequences, 9.5% to 15% seen once. Overall study results and limits: One TCR beta motif, made up of about 8 highly homologous variants, appeared characteristic of ankylosing spondylitis blood.

These receptors have no known antigen. Sequenced: blood, either unsorted or a sorted T cell fraction (not recorded which). The receptor set was obtained from a male donor with ankylosing spondylitis.

The rearrangement uses TRBV5-1 and TRBJ1-4, with TRBD1 matching over 10 bases. The CDR3 consists of 15 residues. Losses at the gene ends were 4 bases for V and 7 bases for J; bases not matched to a gene: 7. Germline CDR1 and CDR2: SGHRS and YFSETQ. The CDR3 region has the DNA TGCGCCAGCAGCCCCTGGGGGACAGGGGTTGAAAAACTGTTTTTT. Amino acid sequence: CASSPWGTGVEKLFF.

This clonotype has a count of ten or more. V usage is TRBV14 and J usage is TRBJ2-1; D remains unclear. Trimming took 0 bases from V and 1 from J, leaving 7 bases between them. Germline CDR1 SGHDN, CDR2 FVKESK. CDR3 length: 15 amino acids. The CDR3 bases are TGTGCCAGCAGCCAAGAGCCCCCTTCCTACAATGAGCAGTTCTTC. Translating it yields CASSQEPPSYNEQFF.

CDR3 nucleotide sequence: TGTGCCAGCAGCGAAGGGTGGAGAGACAATGAGCAGTTCTTC. Encoded protein: CASSEGWRDNEQFF. This chain uses TRBV11-3 with TRBJ2-1; D is unresolved. The CDR3 runs to 14 residues. The germline gives CDR1 SGHNT, CDR2 YENEEA. V gave up 5 bases and J gave up 5 bases, with 13 bases separating them.

This clonotype was counted a few times. The rearrangement joins TRBV7-2 to TRBJ2-1, with 14 nucleotides matching TRBD2. The CDR3 is made up of 15 amino acids. The V gene end was trimmed by 5 bases and the J gene end by 8 bases; junction bases not matched to a gene: 5. Germline CDR1 SGHTA, CDR2 FQGNSA. CDR3 nucleotide sequence: TGTGCCAGCAGCAACAGACTAGCGGGGGGGGATGAGCAGTTCTTC. Encoded protein: CASSNRLAGGDEQFF.

The chain combines TRBV20-1 with TRBJ2-6, with D possibly matching TRBD2 (5 bases). The CDR3 has 15 residues. From germline, CDR1 is DFQATT and CDR2 SNEGSKA (reference sequence). Trimming left V 3 bases short and J 0 bases short, with 9 bases between. In DNA, the CDR3 is TGCAGTGCTAGGGCCGGGGTCTCTGGGGCCAACGTCCTGACTTTC. Translated, it gives CSARAGVSGANVLTF.

The chain is built from TRBV20-1 and TRBJ2-1; D may match TRBD1 or TRBD2 (5 bases each). Germline CDR1 and CDR2: DFQATT and SNEGSKA (reference sequence). The CDR3 sequence is 17 residues long. V lost 0 bases, J lost 0 bases, and 15 bases lay in between. The CDR3 coding sequence is TGCAGTGCTAGAGATTCCTGGGACCGTCGCTCCTACAATGAGCAGTTCTTC. Its protein is CSARDSWDRRSYNEQFF.

This clonotype has at least ten counts. This sequence joins TRBV7-2 and TRBJ1-5, with D possibly matching TRBD1 (6 bases). The CDR3 is 12 residues long. The germline CDR1 and CDR2 sequences are SGHTA and FQGNSA. The ends were cut back, 5 bases at V and 9 bases at J, with 11 bases in the middle. The CDR3 DNA reads as TGTGCCAGCAGCGGAGGGGGGGGGCCCCAGCATTTT. It codes for CASSGGGGPQHF.

This clonotype was counted a few times. The chain is built from TRBV12-3 or TRBV12-4 and TRBJ2-1; D perhaps matches TRBD1 (6 bases). This CDR3 has 13 residues. Trimming pared 3 bases from V and 6 bases from J, leaving 9 bases between. CDR3 amino acids: CASSFNRANEQFF. Here the CDR3 DNA reads TGTGCCAGCAGTTTCAACAGGGCCAATGAGCAGTTCTTC.

This clonotype was observed a handful of times. The chain recombines TRBV25-1 with TRBJ2-2; 9 bases line up with TRBD2. Unmatched junction bases numbered 11, after V lost 5 bases and J lost 1 base. The CDR3 extends over 18 amino acids. Germline values: CDR1 MGHDK, CDR2 SYGVNS. CDR3 protein: CASSSWLAGHMNTGELFF. Here the CDR3 DNA reads TGTGCCAGCAGTTCGTGGCTAGCGGGACACATGAACACCGGGGAGCTGTTTTTT.

This clonotype has at least ten counts. The chain employs TRBV4-2 and TRBJ2-5; no clear D. CDR3 length equals 17 residues. Trimming removed 0 bases from V and 1 base from J, with 15 bases in between. Germline lookup yields CDR1 LGHNA and CDR2 YNFKEQ. CDR3 protein: CASSQDDFRAAQETQYF. DNA for the CDR3: TGTGCCAGCAGCCAAGACGATTTTAGGGCAGCCCAAGAGACCCAGTACTTC.

This clonotype was counted a few times. This chain uses TRBV27 with TRBJ2-1; 10 bases map to TRBD2. V lost 5 bases and J lost 6; bases outside the gene matches: 10. This CDR3 contains 16 residues. CDR1 MNHEY and CDR2 SMNVEV come from the germline V gene (reference sequence). The chain's CDR3 is CASSPQREGRGNEQFF. The CDR3 region has the DNA TGTGCCAGCAGTCCCCAGCGGGAGGGCCGCGGCAATGAGCAGTTCTTC.

This clonotype has a handful of counts. This rearrangement joins TRBV24-1 to TRBJ1-5; tentatively, D is TRBD1 (5 bases). Trimming took 2 bases from V and 7 from J, leaving 14 bases between them. This CDR3 has 15 residues. CDR1 and CDR2 (germline): KGHDR, SFDVKD. This CDR3 reads CATSDSFQGGQPQHF. DNA for the CDR3: TGTGCCACCAGTGATTCTTTCCAGGGCGGGCAGCCCCAGCATTTT.

The gene calls are TRBV7-2 and TRBJ1-2; D unclear. Germline V gene data show CDR1 as SGHTA and CDR2 as FQGNSA. The CDR3 sequence is 14 residues long. V shed 4 bases and J shed 2 bases, with 11 bases lying between them. This CDR3 reads CASSYSVGNYGYTF. CDR3 coding DNA: TGTGCCAGCAGCTACTCCGTGGGGAACTATGGCTACACCTTC.

J is TRBJ1-1 and V is TRBV20-1; 9 nucleotides line up with TRBD1. The germline V gene has CDR1 DFQATT and CDR2 SNEGSKA (reference sequence). The length of the CDR3 is 14 residues. V lost 2 bases, J lost 6 bases, and 7 bases stayed unmatched. CDR3 nucleotides: TGCAGTGCTAGAAGGGGACAGGGCGCCGCTGAAGCTTTCTTT. Translating it yields CSARRGQGAAEAFF.

The J gene is TRBJ2-1, the V gene TRBV27; D is perhaps TRBD2 (6 bases). V lost 6 bases and J 5 bases, leaving 14 bases between the germline ends. The CDR3 consists of 14 residues. Germline assignment: CDR1 MNHEY and CDR2 SMNVEV (reference sequence). The CDR3 DNA is TGTGCCAGCAGGAAGGGCGGACTAAACAATGAGCAGTTCTTC. It yields the protein CASRKGGLNNEQFF.

This clonotype has a handful of counts. J is TRBJ2-3 and V is TRBV7-9; 7 nucleotides line up with TRBD2. The J segment lost 7 bases and the V segment lost 0 bases, leaving 10 bases of the junction unmatched. The CDR3 sequence is 16 residues long. The germline gives CDR1 SEHNR, CDR2 FQNEAQ (reference sequence). The CDR3 region has the DNA TGTGCCAGCAGCTTAGCCCGAATGGGGACTACTTATACGCAGTATTTT. Encoded protein: CASSLARMGTTYTQYF.

This clonotype was detected a few times. The chain carries TRBV20-1 and TRBJ2-5; D unresolved. The CDR3 spans 15 residues. Trimming removed 3 bases from V and 0 bases from J, with 14 bases in between. The germline gives CDR1 DFQATT, CDR2 SNEGSKA (reference sequence). CDR3 DNA sequence: TGCAGTGCTAGTTTGGCGGTGGTGTACCAAGAGACCCAGTACTTC. This gives the protein CSASLAVVYQETQYF.

This clonotype appeared a few times. This chain joins TRBV12-3 or TRBV12-4 and TRBJ1-4, with D tentatively TRBD1 (6 bases). The CDR3 has 16 amino acids. Trimming removed 5 bases at V and 0 bases at J, with 13 bases between. The CDR3 coding sequence is TGTGCCAGCAGTCCAGGACAGATTGCAACTAATGAAAAACTGTTTTTT. Protein: CASSPGQIATNEKLFF.

This clonotype was observed a few times. V is TRBV11-3 and J is TRBJ2-1; TRBD2 agrees at 11 bases. V was pared by 1 base and J by 7 bases, with 24 bases of the junction left unmatched. Germline CDR1 and CDR2: SGHNT and YENEEA. The length of the CDR3 is 22 residues. The CDR3 DNA follows: TGTGCCAGCAGCTTAGTTGCCTCGGGGACTAGCGGACGACGTGCCCTGAGGAATGAGCAGTTCTTC. It translates to CASSLVASGTSGRRALRNEQFF. Full variable domain (missing parts from reference TRBV11-3 and TRBJ2-1): EAGVVQSPRYKIIEKKQPVAFWCNPISGHNTLYWYLQNLGQGPELLIRYENEEAVDDSQLPKDRFSAERLKGVDSTLKIQPAELGDSAVYLCASSLVASGTSGRRALRNEQFFGPGTRLTVL.

This clonotype has just a few counts. Since no conserved phenylalanine or tryptophan closes the CDR3, a read error is the likely cause. Because the CDR3's place on the DNA is in doubt, the DNA is left out and the CDR3 is given as listed by TCRdb. The CDR3 here is CASSNSGQPGYL. The chain has TRBV6-2 or TRBV6-3 and TRBJ2-7; TRBD1 is the table's D call and was not checked against the DNA. The germline gives CDR1 MNHEY, CDR2 SVGEGT. The CDR3 has 12 amino acids, counting both end residues.

This clonotype has just a few counts. The CDR3 spells CASTPGLNLNTDTQYF. CDR3 DNA sequence: TGTGCCAGCACCCCGGGACTAAATCTTAACACAGATACGCAGTATTTT. The chain employs TRBV12-3 or TRBV12-4 and TRBJ2-3; TRBD2 matches at 7 bases. The CDR3 is made up of 16 amino acids. Trimming removed 7 bases from V and 2 bases from J; junction bases left unmatched: 12.

About this clonotype: Possible read error: a much larger clone is one base away. This sequence joins TRBV30 and TRBJ2-6; D gene ambiguous. The CDR3 spans 18 residues. V was cut by 0 bases and J by 2 bases, with 17 bases left in between. Germline values: CDR1 GTSNPN, CDR2 SVGIG (reference sequence). The CDR3 loop is CAWSVTNTYPPGANVLTF. In nucleotides, the CDR3 is TGTGCCTGGAGTGTTACCAACACTTACCCACCTGGGGCCAACGTCCTGACTTTC.

This chain joins TRBV6-2 or TRBV6-3 and TRBJ2-5, with 10 positions matching TRBD2. Germline V CDR1 and CDR2: MNHEY, SVGEGT. The CDR3 has 15 amino acids. V was clipped by 7 bases and J by 4 bases; unmatched bases: 9. Here the CDR3 DNA reads TGTGCCAGCACCCTCCTAGCGGGAGTAAGAGAGACCCAGTACTTC. Its translation is CASTLLAGVRETQYF.

The rearrangement uses TRBV5-5 and TRBJ2-5; weak D call: TRBD2 (6 bases). Germline V gene sequence: CDR1 SGHKS, CDR2 YYEKEE (reference sequence). The V end was cut by 1 base, the J end by 4 bases, with 14 bases between. This CDR3 is 15 amino acids long. The CDR3 region has the DNA TGTGCCAGCAGCTTGTCCGGGACTGCCTCAGAGACCCAGTACTTC. Translated, it gives CASSLSGTASETQYF.

This clonotype was seen a few times. CDR3 coding DNA: TGCAGTGCTAGTCAGATGAACACTGAAGCTTTCTTT. Protein: CSASQMNTEAFF. The chain is built from TRBV20-1 and TRBJ1-1, with D hard to call. CDR1 and CDR2 from the germline V gene are DFQATT and SNEGSKA (reference sequence). V dropped 3 bases and J dropped 0 bases, with 5 bases sitting between them. This CDR3 has 12 amino acids.

This clonotype was counted only a few times. V and J are TRBV14 and TRBJ2-5; TRBD2 agrees at 12 bases. Unmatched junction bases numbered 8, after V lost 2 bases and J lost 7 bases. Germline loops: CDR1 SGHDN, CDR2 FVKESK. The CDR3 is 16 amino acids. The CDR3 region is CASSQSSGRVFGTQYF. In DNA, the CDR3 is TGTGCCAGCAGCCAATCTAGCGGGAGGGTTTTCGGGACCCAGTACTTC.